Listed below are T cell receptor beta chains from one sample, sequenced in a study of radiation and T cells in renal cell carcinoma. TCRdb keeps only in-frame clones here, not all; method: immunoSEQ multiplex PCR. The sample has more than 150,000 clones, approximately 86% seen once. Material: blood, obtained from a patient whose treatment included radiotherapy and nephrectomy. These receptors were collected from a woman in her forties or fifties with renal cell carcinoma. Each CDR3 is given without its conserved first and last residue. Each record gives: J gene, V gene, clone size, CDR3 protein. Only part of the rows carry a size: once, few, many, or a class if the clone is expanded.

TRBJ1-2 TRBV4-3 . ASSLELSNYGYT
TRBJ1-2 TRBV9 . ASSSRTGVNYGYT
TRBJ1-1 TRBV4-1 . ASGAIGAEAF
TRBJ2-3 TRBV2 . ASKIGTAGSDTQY
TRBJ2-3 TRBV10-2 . ASSEAGEADTQY
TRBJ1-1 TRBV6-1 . ASIWGYTEAF
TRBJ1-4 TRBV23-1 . AVVSGGEKLF
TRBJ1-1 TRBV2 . ASQGQMNTEAF
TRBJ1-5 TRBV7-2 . ASSLEGGQPQH
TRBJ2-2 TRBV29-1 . SVEGTGGFWKNTGELF
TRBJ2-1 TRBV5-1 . ASSNRLAGIYNEQF
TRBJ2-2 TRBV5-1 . ASSLDGNTGELF
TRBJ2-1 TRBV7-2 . ASSPPSLQGLGEQF
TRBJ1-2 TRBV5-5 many ASRQGANYGYT
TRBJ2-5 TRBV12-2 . ASRSLWDSETQY
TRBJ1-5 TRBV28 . ASSQLDRGNVQPQH
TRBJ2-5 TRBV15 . ATSRQGRSETQY
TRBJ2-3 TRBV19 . ASKSGEADTQY
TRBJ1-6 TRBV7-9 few ASGGGRDNSPLH
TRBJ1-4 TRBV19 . ASSIRQGDEKLF
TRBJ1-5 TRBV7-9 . ASSLADQPQH
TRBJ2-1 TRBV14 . ASRSGGAYNEQF
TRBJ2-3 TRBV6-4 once ASRMTSGGTDTQY
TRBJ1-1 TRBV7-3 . ASSPGTYSTEAF
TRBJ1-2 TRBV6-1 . ASSEGPGNYGYT
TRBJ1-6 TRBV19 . ASSPTHRGRDFPLH
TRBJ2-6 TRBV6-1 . ASSEDGPVFSGANVLT
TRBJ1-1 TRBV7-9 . AGSLSTGRAEAF
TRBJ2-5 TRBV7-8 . ASSISTGTEEETQY
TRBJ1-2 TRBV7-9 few ASSLPPGYT